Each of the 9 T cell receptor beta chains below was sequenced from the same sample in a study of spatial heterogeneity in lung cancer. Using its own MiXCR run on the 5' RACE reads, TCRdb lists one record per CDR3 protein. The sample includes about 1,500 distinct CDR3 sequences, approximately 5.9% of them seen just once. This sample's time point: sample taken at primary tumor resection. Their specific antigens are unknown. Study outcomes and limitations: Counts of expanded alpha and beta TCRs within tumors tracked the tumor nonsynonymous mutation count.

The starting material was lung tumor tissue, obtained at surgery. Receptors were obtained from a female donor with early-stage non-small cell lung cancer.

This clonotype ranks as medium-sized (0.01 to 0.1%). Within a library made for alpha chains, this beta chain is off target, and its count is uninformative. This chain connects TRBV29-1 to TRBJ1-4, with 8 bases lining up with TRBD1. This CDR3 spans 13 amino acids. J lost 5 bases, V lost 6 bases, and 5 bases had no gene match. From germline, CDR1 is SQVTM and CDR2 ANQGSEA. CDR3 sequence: CSVSGGANEKLFF. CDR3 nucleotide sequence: TGCAGCGTGTCAGGGGGCGCGAATGAAAAACTGTTTTTT. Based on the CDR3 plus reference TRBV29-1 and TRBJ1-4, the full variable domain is SAVISQKPSRDICQRGTSLTIQCQVDSQVTMMFWYRQQPGQSLTLIATANQGSEATYESGFVIDKFPISRPNLTFSTLTVSNMSPEDSSIYLCSVSGGANEKLFFGSGTQLSVL.

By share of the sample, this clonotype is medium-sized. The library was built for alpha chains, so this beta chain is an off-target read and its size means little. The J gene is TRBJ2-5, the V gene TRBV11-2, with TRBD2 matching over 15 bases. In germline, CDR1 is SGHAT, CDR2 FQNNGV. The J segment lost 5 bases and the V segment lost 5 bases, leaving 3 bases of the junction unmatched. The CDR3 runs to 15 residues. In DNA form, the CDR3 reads TGTGCCAGCAGCCCGGGGACTAGCGGGAGGGAGACCCAGTACTTC. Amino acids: CASSPGTSGRETQYF.

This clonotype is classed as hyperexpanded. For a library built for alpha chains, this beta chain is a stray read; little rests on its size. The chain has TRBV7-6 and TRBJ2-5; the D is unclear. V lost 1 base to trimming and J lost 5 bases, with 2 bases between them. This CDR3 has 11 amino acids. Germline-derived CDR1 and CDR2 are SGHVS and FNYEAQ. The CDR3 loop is CASSLDETQYF. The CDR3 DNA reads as TGTGCCAGCAGCTTAGATGAGACCCAGTACTTC.

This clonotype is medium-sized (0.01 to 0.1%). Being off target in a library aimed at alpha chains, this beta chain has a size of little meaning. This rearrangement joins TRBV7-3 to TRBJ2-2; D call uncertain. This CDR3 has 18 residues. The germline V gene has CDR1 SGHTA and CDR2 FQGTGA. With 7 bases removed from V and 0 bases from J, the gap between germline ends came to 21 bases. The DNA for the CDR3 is TGTGCCAGCACTTCTCCCCCCCCCCGACGGCCGAACACCGGGGAGCTGTTTTTT. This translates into CASTSPPPRRPNTGELFF. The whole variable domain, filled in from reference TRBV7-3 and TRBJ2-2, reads GAGVSQTPSNKVTEKGKYVELRCDPISGHTALYWYRQSLGQGPEFLIYFQGTGAADDSGLPNDRFFAVRPEGSVSTLKIQRTERGDSAVYLCASTSPPPRRPNTGELFFGEGSRLTVL.

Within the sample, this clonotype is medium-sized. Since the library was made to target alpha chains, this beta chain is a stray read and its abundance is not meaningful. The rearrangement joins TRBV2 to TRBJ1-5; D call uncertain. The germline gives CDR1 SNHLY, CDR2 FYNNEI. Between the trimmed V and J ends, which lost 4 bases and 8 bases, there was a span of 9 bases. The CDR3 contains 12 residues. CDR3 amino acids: CASSVNEEPQHF. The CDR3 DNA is TGTGCCAGCAGTGTCAACGAGGAGCCCCAGCATTTT.

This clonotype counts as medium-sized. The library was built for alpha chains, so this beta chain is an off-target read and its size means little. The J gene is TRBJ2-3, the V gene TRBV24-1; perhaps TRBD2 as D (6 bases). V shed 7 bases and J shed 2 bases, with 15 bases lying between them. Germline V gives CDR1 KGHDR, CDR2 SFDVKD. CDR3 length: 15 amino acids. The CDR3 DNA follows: TGTGCCACCAGATCCGCGAGGAGGGACACAGATACGCAGTATTTT. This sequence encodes CATRSARRDTDTQYF.

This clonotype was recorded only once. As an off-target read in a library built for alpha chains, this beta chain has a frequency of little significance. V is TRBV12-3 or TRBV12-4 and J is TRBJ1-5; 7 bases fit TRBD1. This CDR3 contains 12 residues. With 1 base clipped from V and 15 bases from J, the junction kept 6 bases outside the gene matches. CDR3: CASSLGRTGLHF. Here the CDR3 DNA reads TGTGCCAGCAGTTTAGGAAGGACAGGCCTGCATTTT.

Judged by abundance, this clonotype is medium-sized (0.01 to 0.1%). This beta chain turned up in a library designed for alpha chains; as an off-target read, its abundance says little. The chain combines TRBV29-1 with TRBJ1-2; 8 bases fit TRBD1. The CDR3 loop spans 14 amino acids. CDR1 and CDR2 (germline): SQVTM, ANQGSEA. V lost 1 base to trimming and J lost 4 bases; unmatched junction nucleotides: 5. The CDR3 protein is CSVEVGTGIYGYTF. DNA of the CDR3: TGCAGCGTTGAAGTAGGGACAGGCATCTATGGCTACACCTTC.

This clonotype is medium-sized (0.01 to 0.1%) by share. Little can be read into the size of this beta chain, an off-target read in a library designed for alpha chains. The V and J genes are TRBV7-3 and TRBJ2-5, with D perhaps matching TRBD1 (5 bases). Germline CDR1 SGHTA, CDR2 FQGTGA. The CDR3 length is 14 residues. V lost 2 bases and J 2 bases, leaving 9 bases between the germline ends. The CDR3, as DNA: TGTGCCAGCAGCTTAGGGGCAGTTCAAGAGACCCAGTACTTC. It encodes CASSLGAVQETQYF.